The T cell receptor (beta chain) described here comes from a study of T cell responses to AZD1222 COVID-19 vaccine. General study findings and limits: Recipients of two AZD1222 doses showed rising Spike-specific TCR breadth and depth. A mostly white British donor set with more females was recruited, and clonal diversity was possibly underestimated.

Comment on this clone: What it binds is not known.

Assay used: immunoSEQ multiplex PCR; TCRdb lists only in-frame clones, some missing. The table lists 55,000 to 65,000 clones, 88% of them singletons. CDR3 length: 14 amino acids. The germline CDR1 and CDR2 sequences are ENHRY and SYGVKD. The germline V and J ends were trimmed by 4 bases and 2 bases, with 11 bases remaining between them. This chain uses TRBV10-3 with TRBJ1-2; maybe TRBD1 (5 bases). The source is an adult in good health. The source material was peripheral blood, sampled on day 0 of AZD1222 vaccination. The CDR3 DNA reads TGTGCCATCAGTGCTCGGGACGGAAACTATGGCTACACCTTC. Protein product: CAISARDGNYGYTF.